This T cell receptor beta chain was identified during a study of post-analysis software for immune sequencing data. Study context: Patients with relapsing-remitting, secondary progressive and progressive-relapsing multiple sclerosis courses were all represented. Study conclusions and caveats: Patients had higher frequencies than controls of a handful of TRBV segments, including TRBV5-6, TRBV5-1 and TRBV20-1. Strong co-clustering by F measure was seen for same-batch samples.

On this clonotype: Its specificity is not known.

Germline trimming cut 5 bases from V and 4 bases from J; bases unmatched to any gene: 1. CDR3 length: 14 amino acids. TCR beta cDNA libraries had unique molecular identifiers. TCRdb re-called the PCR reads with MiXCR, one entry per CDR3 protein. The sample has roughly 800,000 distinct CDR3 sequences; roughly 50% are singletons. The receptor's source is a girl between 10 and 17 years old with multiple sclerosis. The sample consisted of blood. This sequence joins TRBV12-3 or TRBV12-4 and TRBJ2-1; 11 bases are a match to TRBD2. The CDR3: CASSTSGRYNEQFF. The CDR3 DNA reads TGTGCCAGCAGTACTAGCGGGAGATACAATGAGCAGTTCTTC.